This TCR beta chain was recorded in a study of cytomegalovirus exposure and HLA in healthy donors. Study-level background: Earlier, some 180 million T cells were analyzed, and about 100 million unique TCR beta sequences were found among them. Study-wide results and limits: Most TCR beta V segments were productive about 90% or about 30% of the time in an earlier analysis. Across donors, presence/absence analyses took sequencing depth to be roughly uniform.

A few counts support this clone. The antigen remains unidentified. Each donor was nominally healthy when sampled (though unrecorded immune exposures were likely). Germline CDR1 is SGHVS and CDR2 is FNYEAQ. This CDR3 comprises 14 residues. V lost 5 bases to trimming and J lost 9 bases; unmatched junction nucleotides: 8. PCR amplification relied on 60 Vbeta primers (plus 13 Jbeta primers). This table comes from immunoSEQ multiplex PCR, and its TCRdb copy is limited to in-frame clones, with some not included. Of roughly 190,000 clones listed, about 83% are singletons. This TCR came from a man between 35 and 55 years old in good health and CMV-seropositive. The chain joins TRBV7-6 to TRBJ2-3, with 10 bases fitting TRBD2. The sequenced material came from PBMCs. Here the CDR3 reads CASSPGLAQGTQYF. In DNA form, the CDR3 reads TGTGCCAGCAGCCCGGGACTAGCGCAGGGGACGCAGTATTTT.